These 2 T cell receptor beta chains came from one sample sequenced in a study of OX40 agonist ivuxolimab in advanced cancers. Profiled with immunoSEQ multiplex PCR; TCRdb holds only in-frame clones, not every one. Of tens of thousands of clones in the sample, approximately 90% were seen once. Sequencing was performed on CD4+ or CD8+ T cells sorted from blood, taken in a trial of the OX40 agonist ivuxolimab. The receptors originated from an adult with an advanced solid tumor such as melanoma, head and neck, liver or kidney cancer.

This clone was recorded once. This sequence joins TRBV9 and TRBJ2-5; D uncertain. The CDR3 has 13 amino acids. Trimming took off 4 bases at V and 5 bases at J, with 12 bases between the two ends. From germline, CDR1 is SGDLS and CDR2 YYNGEE. In nucleotides, the CDR3 is TGTGCCAGCAGCCCATCCGGATGGGAGACCCAGTACTTC. This encodes CASSPSGWETQYF.

This chain connects TRBV20-1 to TRBJ1-1; the D is unclear. The CDR3 consists of 10 residues. Trimming removed 5 bases from V and 11 bases from J, with 12 bases in between. In germline, CDR1 is DFQATT, CDR2 SNEGSKA (reference sequence). CDR3 sequence reads: CSAYRDDAFF. The CDR3 DNA reads as TGCAGTGCTTACAGAGACGACGCTTTCTTT.